Each of the 20 T cell receptor beta chains below was sequenced from the same sample in a study of Graves' ophthalmopathy and Graves' hyperthyroidism. Amplification of TCR beta CDR3 regions used RNA transcripts. RT-PCR was first run with HTBI primers, then multiplex PCR in a second round. MiXCR was run by TCRdb on the multiplex PCR reads, yielding one entry per CDR3 protein. This table holds about 660,000 distinct CDR3 sequences, over 40% found once. The material sequenced was peripheral blood. The receptors shown here come from an adult man with Graves' ophthalmopathy.

This clonotype was counted at least ten times. V and J are TRBV20-1 and TRBJ2-2, with D hard to call. This CDR3 is built from 14 residues. Trimming removed 1 base from V and 2 bases from J, with 8 bases in between. Looked up from germline, CDR1 is DFQATT and CDR2 is SNEGSKA (reference sequence). This CDR3 reads CSARGVDNTGELFF. CDR3 nucleotides: TGCAGTGCTAGAGGTGTAGATAACACCGGGGAGCTGTTTTTT.

In its sample, this clonotype was seen a few times. The J gene is TRBJ1-1, the V gene TRBV5-8; 7 nucleotides match TRBD1. The CDR3 totals 16 residues. The germline gives CDR1 SGHTS, CDR2 YDEGEE. J was trimmed by 0 bases and V by 4 bases; bases with no gene match: 9. Here the CDR3 reads CASSRPVTGLNTEAFF. In nucleotides, the CDR3 is TGTGCCAGCAGCCGGCCGGTGACAGGGTTGAACACTGAAGCTTTCTTT.

J is TRBJ2-5 and V is TRBV7-8, with 14 positions matching TRBD2. CDR3 length equals 17 residues. Germline trimming cut 3 bases from V and 4 bases from J; bases unmatched to any gene: 7. Per germline, CDR1 SGHVS and CDR2 FQNEAQ. CDR3 loop: CASSLPGLAGERETQYF. The CDR3 bases are TGTGCCAGCAGCTTGCCGGGACTAGCGGGGGAGAGAGAGACCCAGTACTTC.

This clonotype appeared many times. The rearrangement links TRBV9 to TRBJ2-7; a possible D gene is TRBD1 (6 bases). The CDR3 covers 15 residues. With 0 bases removed from V and 2 bases from J, the gap between germline ends came to 12 bases. Germline lookup yields CDR1 SGDLS and CDR2 YYNGEE. CDR3 nucleotides: TGTGCCAGCAGCGTAGTGCCAGGGGAACCCTACGAGCAGTACTTC. Translating it yields CASSVVPGEPYEQYF.

This clonotype was seen ten or more times. The chain has TRBV7-2 and TRBJ1-1, with TRBD1 matching 9 bases. This CDR3 is 16 amino acids long. Germline V gene sequence: CDR1 SGHTA, CDR2 FQGNSA. With V trimmed by 3 bases and J by 4 bases, 9 bases remained unmatched. CDR3 amino acids: CASSFSGTGRGTEAFF. The CDR3 DNA sequence: TGTGCCAGCAGCTTTAGCGGGACAGGGAGGGGCACTGAAGCTTTCTTT.

The chain recombines TRBV7-2 with TRBJ2-7; D may match TRBD1 or TRBD2 (5 bases each). Germline-derived CDR1 and CDR2 are SGHTA and FQGNSA. CDR3 length: 15 residues. The germline V and J ends were trimmed by 5 bases and 7 bases, with 21 bases remaining between them. The CDR3 sequence is CASSPTRGRQPEQYF. CDR3 DNA: TGTGCCAGCAGCCCGACTCGGGGCCGACAGCCTGAGCAGTACTTC.

Ten or more counts support this clonotype. This chain links TRBV9 with TRBJ2-5, with a weak D call TRBD1 (6 bases). This CDR3 is 14 amino acids long. Trimming left V 3 bases short and J 5 bases short, with 14 bases between. CDR1 SGDLS and CDR2 YYNGEE come from the germline V gene. The CDR3 DNA reads TGTGCCAGCAGCGCCTGGGACACTCAGGAGACCCAGTACTTC. This sequence encodes CASSAWDTQETQYF.

This clonotype occurred many times. The V and J genes are TRBV20-1 and TRBJ2-7; D might be TRBD1 or TRBD2, each matching 5 bases. This CDR3 has 11 residues. The germline CDR1 and CDR2 sequences are DFQATT and SNEGSKA (reference sequence). The CDR3 DNA sequence: TGCAGCGGGGCAGGCACCTACGAGCAGTACTTC. It yields the protein CSGAGTYEQYF.

This clonotype was detected many times. The chain carries TRBV29-1 and TRBJ1-1, with D perhaps TRBD1 (5 bases). Trimming left V 5 bases short and J 7 bases short, with 11 bases between. CDR3 length equals 11 residues. Germline CDR1 reads SQVTM; CDR2 reads ANQGSEA. CDR3 DNA: TGCAGCGTTTTTGAGGGACGTGAAGCTTTCTTT. Its protein is CSVFEGREAFF.

This clonotype was seen ten or more times. This chain uses TRBV4-1 with TRBJ1-2; 7 nucleotides match TRBD1. Germline V CDR1 and CDR2: MGHRA, YSYEKL. The CDR3 runs to 14 residues. V lost 3 bases, J lost 3 bases, and 4 bases stayed unmatched. The CDR3 sequence is CASSHSGQDYGYTF. CDR3 DNA: TGCGCCAGCAGCCACTCCGGACAGGACTATGGCTACACCTTC.

The chain joins TRBV6-6 to TRBJ1-3; maybe TRBD1 (5 bases). The V and J ends lost 5 bases and 0 bases respectively, with 14 bases between them. This CDR3 has 16 amino acids. Looked up from germline, CDR1 is MNHNY and CDR2 is SVGAGI (reference sequence). CDR3 coding DNA: TGTGCCAGCAGTACCGGGACTCCTATCTCTGGAAACACCATATATTTT. This codes for CASSTGTPISGNTIYF.

The sample holds many counts of this clonotype. This chain uses TRBV29-1 with TRBJ1-1; the match to TRBD1 covers 9 bases. The V gene's germline CDR1 is SQVTM and CDR2 ANQGSEA. This CDR3 is built from 14 residues. V gave up 5 bases and J gave up 4 bases; unmatched junction bases: 8. DNA of the CDR3: TGCAGCGTTAGGGGACAGGGAGGGACCACTGAAGCTTTCTTT. This sequence encodes CSVRGQGGTTEAFF.

This clonotype was picked up many times. The V gene is TRBV25-1, the J gene TRBJ1-1; D perhaps matches TRBD1 (6 bases). CDR1 and CDR2 (germline): MGHDK, SYGVNS. Trimming pared 5 bases from V and 4 bases from J, leaving 17 bases between. The CDR3 totals 15 residues. Written as DNA, the CDR3 is TGTGCCAGCAGTAGGGCGGGGGGCATGACCACTGAAGCTTTCTTT. Translated: CASSRAGGMTTEAFF. Full variable domain (missing parts from reference TRBV25-1 and TRBJ1-1): EADIYQTPRYLVIGTGKKITLECSQTMGHDKMYWYQQDPGMELHLIHYSYGVNSTEKGDLSSESTVSRIRTEHFPLTLESARPSHTSQYLCASSRAGGMTTEAFFGQGTRLTVV.

The CDR3 reads CASTGTGSGANVLTF. The CDR3 DNA reads TGTGCCAGTACCGGGACAGGGTCTGGGGCCAACGTCCTGACTTTC. V gene TRBV2 combines with J gene TRBJ2-6; 9 positions match TRBD1. The length of the CDR3 is 15 residues. The V gene's germline CDR1 is SNHLY and CDR2 FYNNEI. V was clipped by 9 bases and J by 1 base; unmatched bases: 4.

The DNA of the CDR3 is TGCGCCAGCAGCCAAGACGACAGGAAGCGAAACACCATATATTTT. This gives the protein CASSQDDRKRNTIYF. The chain combines TRBV4-1 with TRBJ1-3; TRBD1 is a possible D gene (6 bases). Deletions cut 0 bases from V and 5 bases from J, with 11 bases between. Per the germline V gene, CDR1 is MGHRA and CDR2 is YSYEKL. The CDR3 consists of 15 residues.

This clonotype has at least ten counts. CDR3 amino acids: CASSSRVDTEAFF. DNA of the CDR3: TGTGCCAGCAGCTCTCGGGTCGACACTGAAGCTTTCTTT. The rearrangement joins TRBV7-3 to TRBJ1-1; D not resolved. Looked up from germline, CDR1 is SGHTA and CDR2 is FQGTGA. CDR3 length equals 13 residues. V gave up 4 bases and J gave up 3 bases, with 9 bases separating them.

As concerns this clonotype: The junction departs from the called germline gene at one end, perhaps through a read error. The genes are TRBV24-1 and TRBJ1-2, with 9 bases matching TRBD1. The CDR3 loop spans 16 amino acids. Germline-derived CDR1 and CDR2 are KGHDR and SFDVKD. The CDR3 bases are TGTGCCACCAGTGATTCCGGGACAGGGATGGTCTATGGCCACACCTTT. Translated: CATSDSGTGMVYGHTF.

V is TRBV7-9 and J is TRBJ1-2, with 8 bases identical to TRBD1. The ends lost 5 bases at V and 2 bases at J; junction bases unmatched: 10. The CDR3 runs to 16 residues. The germline V gene encodes CDR1 SEHNR and CDR2 FQNEAQ (reference sequence). The CDR3 protein is CASSESPWTGNYGYTF. CDR3 nucleotides: TGTGCCAGCAGCGAGAGCCCCTGGACAGGGAACTATGGCTACACCTTC.

The table lists this clonotype with a count of one. The rearrangement uses TRBV24-1 and TRBJ1-5; no clear D gene. Trimming took off 7 bases at V and 4 bases at J, with 19 bases between the two ends. The CDR3 loop spans 16 amino acids. In germline, CDR1 is KGHDR, CDR2 SFDVKD. CDR3: CATSSGEGAGNQPQHF. In DNA form, the CDR3 reads TGTGCCACCAGCTCCGGCGAAGGTGCCGGGAATCAGCCCCAGCATTTT.

Regarding this clonotype: Its ends do not fully match the called genes, so a read error is possible. In DNA form, the CDR3 reads TGCAATGCTACGAAACAGGGAGATCAGCCCCAGCATTTT. Its protein product is CNATKQGDQPQHF. The chain has TRBV20-1 and TRBJ1-5, with D maybe TRBD1 (6 bases). Germline CDR1 reads DFQATT; CDR2 reads SNEGSKA (reference sequence). There are 13 residues in the CDR3.